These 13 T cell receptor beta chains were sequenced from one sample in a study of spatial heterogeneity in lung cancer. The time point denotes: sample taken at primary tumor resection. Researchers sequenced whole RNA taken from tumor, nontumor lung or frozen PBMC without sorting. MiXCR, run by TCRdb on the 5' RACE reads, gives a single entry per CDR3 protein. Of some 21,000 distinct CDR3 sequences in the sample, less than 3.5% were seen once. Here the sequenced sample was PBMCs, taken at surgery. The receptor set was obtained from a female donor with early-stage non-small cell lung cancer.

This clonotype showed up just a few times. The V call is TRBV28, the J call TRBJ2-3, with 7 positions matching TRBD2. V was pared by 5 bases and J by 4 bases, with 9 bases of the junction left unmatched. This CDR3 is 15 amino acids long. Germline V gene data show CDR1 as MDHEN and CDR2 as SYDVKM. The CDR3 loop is CASSTDSGSADTQYF. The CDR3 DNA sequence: TGTGCCAGCAGTACCGATAGCGGGTCAGCAGATACGCAGTATTTT.

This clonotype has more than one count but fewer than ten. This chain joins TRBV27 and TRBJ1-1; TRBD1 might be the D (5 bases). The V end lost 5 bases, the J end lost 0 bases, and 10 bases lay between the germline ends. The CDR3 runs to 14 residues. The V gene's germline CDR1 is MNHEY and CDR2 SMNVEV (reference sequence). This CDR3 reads CASSLMDMNTEAFF. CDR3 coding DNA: TGTGCCAGCAGTCTCATGGACATGAACACTGAAGCTTTCTTT.

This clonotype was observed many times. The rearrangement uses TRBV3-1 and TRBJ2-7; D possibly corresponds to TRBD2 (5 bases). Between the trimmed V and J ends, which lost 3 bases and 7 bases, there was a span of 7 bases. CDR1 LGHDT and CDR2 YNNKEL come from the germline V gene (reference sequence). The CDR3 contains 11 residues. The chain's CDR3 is CASSQEREQYF. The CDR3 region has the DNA TGTGCCAGCAGCCAGGAGCGGGAGCAGTACTTC.

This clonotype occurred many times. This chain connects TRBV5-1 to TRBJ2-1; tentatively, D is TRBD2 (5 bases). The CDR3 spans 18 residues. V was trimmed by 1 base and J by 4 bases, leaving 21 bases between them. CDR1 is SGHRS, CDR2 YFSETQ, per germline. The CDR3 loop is CASSLNPPGKDWYNEQFF. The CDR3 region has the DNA TGCGCCAGCAGCTTGAACCCGCCGGGAAAAGATTGGTACAATGAGCAGTTCTTC.

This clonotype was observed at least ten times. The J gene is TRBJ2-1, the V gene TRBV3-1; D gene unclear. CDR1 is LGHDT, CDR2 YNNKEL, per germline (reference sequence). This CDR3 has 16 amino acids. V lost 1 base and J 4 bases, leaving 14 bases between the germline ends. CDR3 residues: CASSQGSVSGYNEQFF. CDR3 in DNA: TGTGCCAGCAGCCAAGGTTCGGTCTCGGGTTACAATGAGCAGTTCTTC.

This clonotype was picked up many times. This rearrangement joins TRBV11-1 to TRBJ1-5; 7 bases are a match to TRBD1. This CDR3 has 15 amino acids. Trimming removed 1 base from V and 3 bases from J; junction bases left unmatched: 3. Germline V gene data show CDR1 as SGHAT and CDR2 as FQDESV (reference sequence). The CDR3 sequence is CASSLGTGINQPQHF. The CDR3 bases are TGTGCCAGCAGCTTAGGGACAGGAATCAATCAGCCCCAGCATTTT.

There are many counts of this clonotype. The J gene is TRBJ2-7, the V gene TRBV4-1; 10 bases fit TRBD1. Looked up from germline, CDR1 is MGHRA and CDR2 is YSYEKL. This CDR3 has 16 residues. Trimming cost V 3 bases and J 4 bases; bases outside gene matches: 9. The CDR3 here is CASSQPGQGSWYEQYF. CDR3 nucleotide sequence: TGCGCCAGCAGCCAGCCGGGACAGGGGTCCTGGTACGAGCAGTACTTC.

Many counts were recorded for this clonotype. In DNA form, the CDR3 reads TGTGCCAGCAGTTCTTGGTTTAGATTGAGTGATACAGATACGCAGTATTTT. Protein sequence: CASSSWFRLSDTDTQYF. The genes are TRBV28 and TRBJ2-3; D uncertain. With 4 bases removed from V and 3 bases from J, the gap between germline ends came to 20 bases. The CDR3 consists of 17 residues. Germline CDR1 reads MDHEN; CDR2 reads SYDVKM. The whole variable domain, remainder taken from reference TRBV28 and TRBJ2-3, is DVKVTQSSRYLVKRTGEKVFLECVQDMDHENMFWYRQDPGLGLRLIYFSYDVKMKEKGDIPEGYSVSREKKERFSLILESASTNQTSMYLCASSSWFRLSDTDTQYFGPGTRLTVL.

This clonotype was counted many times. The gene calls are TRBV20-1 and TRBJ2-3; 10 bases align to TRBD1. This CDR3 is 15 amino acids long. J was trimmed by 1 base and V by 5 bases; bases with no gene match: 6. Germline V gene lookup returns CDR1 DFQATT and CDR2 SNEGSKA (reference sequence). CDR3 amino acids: CSAGGDRGGTDTQYF. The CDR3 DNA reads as TGCAGTGCTGGGGGGGACAGGGGAGGCACAGATACGCAGTATTTT.

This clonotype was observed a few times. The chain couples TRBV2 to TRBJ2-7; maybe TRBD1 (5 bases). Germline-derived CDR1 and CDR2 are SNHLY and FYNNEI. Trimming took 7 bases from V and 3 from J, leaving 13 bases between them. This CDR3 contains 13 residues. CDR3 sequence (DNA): TGTGCCAGCATGTTGGACATCCTCTACGAGCAGTACTTC. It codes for CASMLDILYEQYF.

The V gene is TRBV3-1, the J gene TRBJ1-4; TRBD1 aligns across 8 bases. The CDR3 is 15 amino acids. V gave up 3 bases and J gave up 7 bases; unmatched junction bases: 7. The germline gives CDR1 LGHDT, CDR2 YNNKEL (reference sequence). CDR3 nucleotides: TGTGCCAGCAGCCAGGAGACAGGGGCCGTTGAAAAACTGTTTTTT. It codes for CASSQETGAVEKLFF.

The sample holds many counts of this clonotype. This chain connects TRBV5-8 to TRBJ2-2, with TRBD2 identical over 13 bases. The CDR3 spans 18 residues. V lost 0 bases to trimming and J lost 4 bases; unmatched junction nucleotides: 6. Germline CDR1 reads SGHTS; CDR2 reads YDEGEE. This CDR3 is CASSLARGLAGVTGELFF. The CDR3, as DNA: TGTGCCAGCAGCTTGGCCCGTGGACTAGCGGGAGTCACCGGGGAGCTGTTTTTT.

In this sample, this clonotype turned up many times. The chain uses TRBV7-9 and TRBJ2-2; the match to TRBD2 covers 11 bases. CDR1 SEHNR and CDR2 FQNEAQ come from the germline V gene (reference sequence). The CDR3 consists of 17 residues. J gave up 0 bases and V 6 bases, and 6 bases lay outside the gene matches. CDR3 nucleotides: TGTGCCAGCAGAAGCGGACTAGCGGGTTCGAACACCGGGGAGCTGTTTTTT. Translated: CASRSGLAGSNTGELFF.